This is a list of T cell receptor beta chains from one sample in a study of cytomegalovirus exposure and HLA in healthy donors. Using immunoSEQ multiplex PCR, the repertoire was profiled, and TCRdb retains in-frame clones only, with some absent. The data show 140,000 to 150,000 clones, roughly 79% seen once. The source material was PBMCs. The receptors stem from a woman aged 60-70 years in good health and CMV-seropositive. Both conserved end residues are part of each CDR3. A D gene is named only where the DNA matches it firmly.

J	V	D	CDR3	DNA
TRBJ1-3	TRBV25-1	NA	CASALGGGNTIYF	TGTGCCAGCGCTTTAGGGGGGGGAAACACCATATATTTT
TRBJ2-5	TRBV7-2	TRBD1	CASSFGQGQETQYF	TGTGCCAGCAGCTTTGGACAGGGCCAAGAGACCCAGTACTTC
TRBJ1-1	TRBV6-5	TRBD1	CASSRPGQSNTEAFF	TGTGCCAGCAGTCGACCGGGACAGTCGAACACTGAAGCTTTCTTT
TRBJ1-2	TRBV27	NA	CASSLRRPPGVYGYTF	TGTGCCAGCAGTTTAAGGAGGCCACCGGGGGTCTATGGCTACACCTTC
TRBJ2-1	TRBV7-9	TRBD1	CASSPLRGQGGSYNEQFF	TGTGCCAGCAGCCCTCTCCGCGGACAGGGGGGGTCCTACAATGAGCAGTTCTTC
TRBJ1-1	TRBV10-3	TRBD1	CAISSGGTEAFF	TGTGCCATCAGTTCAGGGGGCACTGAAGCTTTCTTT
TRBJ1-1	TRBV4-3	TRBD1	CASSQPDRDTEAFF	TGCGCCAGCAGCCAGCCGGACAGGGACACTGAAGCTTTCTTT
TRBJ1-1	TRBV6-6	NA	CASSYSITRPEAFF	TGTGCCAGCAGTTACTCAATAACTAGACCTGAAGCTTTCTTT
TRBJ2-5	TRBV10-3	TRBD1	CAISDRGGQRETQYF	TGTGCCATCAGTGATCGAGGGGGCCAAAGAGAGACCCAGTACTTC
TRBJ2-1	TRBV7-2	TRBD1	CASRRPGTGYNEQFF	TGTGCCAGCAGACGACCCGGGACAGGATACAATGAGCAGTTCTTC
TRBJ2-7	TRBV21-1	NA	CASSTPEVAGYSYEQYF	TGTGCCAGCAGCACTCCCGAGGTGGCGGGGTACTCCTACGAGCAGTACTTC
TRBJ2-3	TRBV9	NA	CASSVGRAASTDTQYF	TGTGCCAGCAGCGTAGGGCGGGCTGCTAGCACAGATACGCAGTATTTT